This record covers a single T cell receptor beta chain. This sample is part of a study of blood T cell repertoires in COVID-19. The data were produced by immunoSEQ multiplex PCR, yet TCRdb's version contains in-frame clones alone and is incomplete. This table holds 210,000 or so clones, over 75% found once. The CDR3 is 15 residues long. V dropped 4 bases and J dropped 4 bases, with 17 bases sitting between them. CDR1 and CDR2 from the germline V gene are SGHRS and YFSETQ. The clonotype was recovered from a man in his forties or fifties with acute or convalescent COVID-19. Sequenced material: peripheral blood. The chain links TRBV5-1 to TRBJ1-1, with D uncertain. The CDR3: CASSPSVAASTEAFF. The CDR3, as DNA: TGCGCCAGCAGCCCCTCCGTGGCGGCGAGCACTGAAGCTTTCTTT.